This T cell receptor beta chain was sequenced in a study of cytomegalovirus exposure and HLA in healthy donors (dated by TCRdb to about 2017). Background for the entire study: In an earlier analysis of roughly 500 of the donors, 276 Gb of sequence data and 120 million or so unique TCR beta sequences from 150 million to 200 million T cells were reported. To study patterns of TCR occurrence, a later analysis re-analyzed previously published TCR beta repertoires from several hundred donors and added high-resolution HLA genotyping. The study combined high-throughput TCR immunosequencing, statistical association of individual TCRs with disease status, and machine learning to predict cytomegalovirus infection status. Donor age, sex, ethnicity and CMV serostatus were collected together with the repertoire data. Across approximately 400 genotyped donors of the cohort, an average of roughly 200,000 unique TCR beta nucleotide sequences per donor were sequenced, and around 19% of those sequences were non-productive. HLA typing covered class I and class II loci at four-digit resolution. All discovery cohort repertoires had been generated on a single sequencing platform. The number of donors typed differed by locus, with 629-630 for A, B, C, DRB1 and DQB1, over 500 for DQA1, over 600 for DPA1, and some 440 for DPB1. The T cell repertoires of under 750 subjects were profiled by immunosequencing and related to cytomegalovirus serostatus. Of the roughly 400 genotyped donors, approximately 82% fell in the genetic ancestry cluster associated with self-reported Caucasian donors. Four or five DR-DQ haplotypes were handled as single units for association and clustering, since linkage in the cohort was strong. To decide whether each TCR beta V gene segment behaved as functional or pseudogenic, an earlier analysis of some 540 of the donors relied on high-throughput TCR beta sequencing. In addition to the first cohort of approximately 670 subjects, a separate validation cohort of 120 different subjects was used. Rather than using new phenotypic data, the later analysis identified candidate immune exposures from TCR beta sequences and from how often those sequences occurred across donors. A later genetic analysis used genome-wide SNP genotypes for about 55% of the 666 donors, treating that subset as a discovery cohort. The study aimed to test whether signatures of past pathogen exposure could be identified by cataloging public T cell receptors. An early release covering roughly 600 HLA-typed donors comprised about 290 gigabases of sequencing data and tens of millions of unique TCR sequences. Broader findings and caveats from the paper: In a later analysis, several top co-occurrence clusters were reported to appear linked to parvovirus B19, influenza, CMV and Epstein-Barr virus. In vitro tests confirmed that three of the cytomegalovirus-associated TCR beta chains recognize cytomegalovirus antigens. At a false discovery rate of 0.05, a later analysis linked some 18,000 TCR beta sequences to specific HLA alleles. HLA typing was unavailable for some donors at each locus, so association tests used only the typed subset. While some public TCRs were present in many individuals, most TCR sequences turned up only very rarely across donors. Correlated functional status among segregating V segments might reflect linkage disequilibrium, but an unknown experimental factor could not be ruled out. Because the 87-base-pair reads could not distinguish some IMGT-functional V segments, including TRBV6-2 and TRBV6-3, those segments were excluded. A later analysis found that TCR association rates varied across HLA loci, with DRB1 alleles showing the most associated TCRs and HLA-C alleles the fewest. In a later analysis, HLA-associated TCR beta chains showed more clonal expansion and lower generation probabilities than non-associated chains that were equally common. The study listed 150 to 200 TCR beta chains as associated with cytomegalovirus. Roughly uniform sequencing depth across donors was assumed in presence/absence analyses, although this assumption may not hold. A further reported finding was that TCR beta sequences accurately predicted the HLA-A and HLA-B alleles for most subjects in the first cohort. The earlier analysis of 587 of the donors excluded 15 to 20 rarely observed V segments, including chromosome 9 orphons, because counts were too low. In both the original and validation cohorts, the classifier was reported to diagnose cytomegalovirus status with high specificity and sensitivity. It was suggested by the authors that the approach could potentially be generalized to other disease states and immunological phenotypes. For the cohort, immune exposure information was limited to CMV serostatus. In an earlier analysis of under 600 of the donors, most TCR beta V segments were observed in productive rearrangements about 87% or about 30% of the time, broadly matching IMGT annotations. A later genetic analysis associated a missense DCLRE1C variant with V-gene and J-gene trimming of TCR beta chains, and an independent cohort replicated the association. The sequencing pipeline was judged likely to have produced a cluster of highly shared sequence variants as a technical artifact. This cohort had only TCR beta chains sequenced, and the lack of alpha or paired-chain data limited which features could be detected. According to a later genetic analysis, donors in an Asian-associated ancestry cluster had fewer N-insertions in productive TCRs than the roughly 700-donor mean. According to a later analysis, most CMV-associated TCR beta chains appeared to be HLA-restricted, and the HLA associations seemed to be driven largely by CMV exposure. When HLA alleles, especially DR and DQ, strongly co-occurred, attributing TCR associations to individual alleles was difficult.

Libraries were constructed by the immunoSEQ multiplex PCR assay. For the multiplex PCR, a mixture combining 60 forward primers for TCR Vbeta segments and 13 reverse primers for TCR Jbeta segments was used. A multiplex PCR assay on genomic DNA amplified the CDR3 region of rearranged TCR beta genes. On the Illumina HiSeq System, the amplified TCR beta libraries were sequenced as 87-base-pair reads. The authors processed their data as follows. A later analysis counted about 82 million unique TCR beta chains across the 690 or so repertoires, and about 10 million of these chains were shared by at least two donors. To remove PCR and sequencing errors, raw reads were error-corrected and collapsed into unique sequences using a nearest-neighbor algorithm that merged closely related sequences. Alignment of CDR3 sequences to IMGT reference sequences was used to assign V, D and J gene segments. For a sequence to be retained, a match of at least six nucleotides to both a V gene segment and a J gene segment was required. A rearrangement counted as productive if the CDR3 had no stop codons and remained in frame with V and J, and every other rearrangement counted as non-productive. CDR3 was defined by IMGT convention, running from the second conserved V-encoded cysteine to the conserved J-encoded phenylalanine. The earlier analysis of a few hundred of the donors excluded sequences that lacked an unambiguous match to a single V gene segment. In an earlier analysis of a few hundred of the donors, V segments were called functional above 56.7% productive rearrangements and were called segregating when the between-donor standard deviation exceeded 5%. A statistical classification framework was built to diagnose cytomegalovirus status from the catalog of TCR beta chain sequences. In a later analysis, V and J genes were assigned by comparing TCR nucleotide sequences against IMGT/GENE-DB human TR gene sequences. A later analysis assigned CDR3 sequences and most-parsimonious VDJ recombination scenarios with the TCRdist pipeline. A later analysis defined each TCR beta chain by its CDR3 amino acid sequence plus V-gene family, and excluded reads lacking a unique V-gene family. To address suspected cross-contamination and a sequencing artifact, a later analysis removed 450 to 700 highly shared, low-generation-probability nucleotide sequences. A later analysis calculated a clonal expansion index for each public chain from normalized within-repertoire ranks of inferred template counts. Generation probabilities in a later analysis came from a VDJ recombination model fitted to out-of-frame rearrangements, and those results were checked against IGoR. In a later analysis, hypergeometric tests were used to score TCR-TCR, TCR-HLA and TCR-CMV co-occurrence, with a repertoire-size bias correction applied to TCR pairs. In a later analysis, false discovery rates were estimated by permuting HLA or CMV assignments 20 times. In a later analysis, co-occurring TCRs were grouped using DBSCAN, with TCRdist sequence similarity added in when clustering inside HLA-allele-positive subsets. Co-occurrence clustering excluded repertoires with fewer than 30,000 or more than 120,000 public chains, plus five with anomalous nucleotide sharing. The clones in this table, taken by TCRdb from immuneACCESS, are in-frame only. Not every clone is retained; where verified, under half of the shortfall comes from an unresolved V gene, and the cause of the rest is unknown. V and J calls and clone size are those listed in that table; D and trimming were worked out from the DNA. The sample table contains about 140,000 clones; only one count was recorded for roughly four fifths of them. More than 2.5% of the sample is held by the ten biggest clonotypes.

According to the germline V gene (reference sequence), CDR1 reads GTSNPN and CDR2 reads SVGIG. The CDR3 has 14 amino acids, counting the end cysteine and phenylalanine. The DNA shown is the 42-base CDR3, in frame from base 1. V is cut back by 4 bases and J by 1 base, with 1 base in the junction unmatched. Details on this clone: Its antigen is still unknown. Base qualities are missing; no much larger clone stands one base away.

The cohort consisted of more than 650 healthy bone marrow donors. At the time of sampling, every cohort member was nominally healthy, though immune exposures that went unrecorded were likely present. The donor was CMV seronegative and belonged to the group of 380 or so seronegative cohort members. A peripheral blood sample was collected from each donor, and TCR beta sequencing was performed on peripheral blood mononuclear cells. Genomic DNA was extracted from the blood cell samples with the Qiagen DNeasy Blood Extraction Kit. Recombination joined TRBV30 with TRBJ2-6; a stretch of 7 junction bases matches TRBD2. The receptor was derived from a male donor in good health and CMV-seronegative. What was sequenced was PBMCs. CDR3 loop: CAWTSGSGANVLTF. Read as DNA, the sequence is TGTGCCTGGACTAGCGGATCTGGGGCCAACGTCCTGACTTTC.